This is a list of T cell receptor beta chains from one sample in a study of long-term antiretroviral therapy in people with HIV. TCRdb keeps only in-frame clones here, not all; method: immunoSEQ multiplex PCR. This table has 25,000 to 35,000 clones, 97% appearing once. This material consisted of unsorted PBMCs, taken 6.9 years after starting antiretroviral therapy. The source of these receptors is a man between 25 and 39 years old with HIV. The CDR3 runs from the conserved cysteine through the conserved F or W. The D gene is left open where the match is weak. A clone size is listed for some rows: how often the clone was seen (once, few, many), or a class if it is expanded.

j_call | clone_size | cdr3_length | d_call | v_call | cdr3_nt | cdr3_aa
TRBJ2-3 | NA | 13 | TRBD2 | TRBV30 | TGTGCCTGGAGTGTGGGGAGGGCAGATACGCAGTATTTT | CAWSVGRADTQYF
TRBJ1-5 | NA | 12 | NA | TRBV10-3 | TGTGCCATCAGTGAGGTAAGCCAGCCCCAGCATTTT | CAISEVSQPQHF
TRBJ1-1 | NA | 17 | NA | TRBV7-9 | TGTGCCAGCAGCTTAGTCGGCCTAGGGCAGGAAGGGGCTGAAGCTTTCTTT | CASSLVGLGQEGAEAFF
TRBJ1-1 | once | 12 | NA | TRBV9 | TGTGCCAGCAGCGGGGGGAACACTGAAGCTTTCTTT | CASSGGNTEAFF
TRBJ2-1 | NA | 17 | NA | TRBV11-3 | TGTGCCAGCAGCTTAAGCTCCGTTAGCCCCTCCTACAATGAGCAGTTCTTC | CASSLSSVSPSYNEQFF
TRBJ1-5 | NA | 14 | NA | TRBV6-6 | TGTGCCAGCAGGTGGCAGCCTGGAATTCAGCCCCAGCATTTT | CASRWQPGIQPQHF
TRBJ1-5 | once | 13 | TRBD1 | TRBV19 | TGTGCCAGTAGTAGCGACAGGGCGTTGCCCCAGCATTTT | CASSSDRALPQHF
TRBJ2-2 | NA | 18 | TRBD2 | TRBV28 | TGTGCCAGCAGTTCAGCGGGAGGCACCTACGGGAGGGCCGGGGAGCTGTTTTTT | CASSSAGGTYGRAGELFF
TRBJ2-1 | NA | 13 | TRBD1 | TRBV4-2 | TGTGCCAGCAGCCAAACAGGGGACAATGAGCAGTTCTTC | CASSQTGDNEQFF
TRBJ2-5 | NA | 16 | TRBD2 | TRBV7-8 | TGTGCCAGCAGCCCTCCTAGCGGGGCCCACCAAGAGACCCAGTACTTC | CASSPPSGAHQETQYF
TRBJ2-7 | NA | 16 | NA | TRBV2 | TGTGCCAGCAGACGAAGCCGGGAGCGCTTTACCTACGAGCAGTACTTC | CASRRSRERFTYEQYF
TRBJ2-1 | NA | 14 | NA | TRBV10-3 | TGTGCCATCAGTGAGTCTTATGAGGGGGGTGAGCAGTTCTTC | CAISESYEGGEQFF
TRBJ2-7 | NA | 15 | NA | TRBV10-2 | TGCGCCAGCAGTGAGTCGGGGCATCGGGGCTACGAGCAGTACTTC | CASSESGHRGYEQYF
TRBJ2-5 | once | 14 | TRBD1 | TRBV5-1 | TGCGCCAGCAGCTTGGGACAGGGTCGCGAGACCCAGTACTTC | CASSLGQGRETQYF
TRBJ1-3 | NA | 16 | NA | TRBV27 | TGTGCCAGCAGGGGGGGCGGAGGAAACTCTGGAAACACCATATATTTT | CASRGGGGNSGNTIYF
TRBJ2-5 | NA | 13 | NA | TRBV7-9 | TGTGCCAGCAGCTTACGACCCGAAGAGACCCAGTACTTC | CASSLRPEETQYF
TRBJ1-2 | NA | 14 | NA | TRBV6-1 | TGTGCCAGCGATCGCTACACGGATGCCTATGGCTACACCTTC | CASDRYTDAYGYTF
TRBJ2-5 | NA | 15 | TRBD1 | TRBV4-2 | TGTGCCAGCAGCCAAGAGGACAGGGGGGGAGAGACCCAGTACTTC | CASSQEDRGGETQYF
TRBJ1-2 | NA | 11 | NA | TRBV20-1 | TGCAGTGCTAGAGGTGGCTATGGCTACACCTTC | CSARGGYGYTF
TRBJ2-1 | NA | 14 | NA | TRBV7-6 | TGTGCCAGCAGCTCCGTATCCGACTATAATGAGCAGTTCTTC | CASSSVSDYNEQFF
TRBJ2-7 | NA | 15 | TRBD1 | TRBV6-5 | TGTGCCAGCAGTTACCGGGACAGGGATTCCTACGAGCAGTACTTC | CASSYRDRDSYEQYF
TRBJ1-3 | NA | 14 | NA | TRBV9 | TGTGCCAGCAGCGTCGGCTCTCCTTCAGACACCATATATTTT | CASSVGSPSDTIYF
TRBJ1-6 | NA | 16 | NA | TRBV7-9 | TGTGCCAGCAGCTTAGGCTACCCGGGTTCCCATTCACCCCTCCACTTT | CASSLGYPGSHSPLHF
TRBJ1-2 | NA | 18 | NA | TRBV4-3 | TGCGCCAGCAGCCAAGATATAAGGTTGGCCCGACGGGGCTATGGCTACACCTTC | CASSQDIRLARRGYGYTF
TRBJ1-6 | NA | 15 | NA | TRBV7-9 | TGTGCCAGCAGCAGCCAACCAGGGGATAATTCACCCCTCCACTTT | CASSSQPGDNSPLHF
TRBJ1-1 | NA | 13 | NA | TRBV15 | TGTGCCACCAGCCTTGGAGGACCGGCAAAAGCTTTCTTT | CATSLGGPAKAFF
TRBJ1-5 | NA | 16 | NA | TRBV4-1 | TGCGCCAGCAGCCATACCGGGACACATAGCAATCAGCCCCAGCATTTT | CASSHTGTHSNQPQHF
TRBJ2-7 | NA | 14 | NA | TRBV11-2 | TGTGCCAGCAGCTTAGATCGGTTGGCGGGCGAGCAGTACTTC | CASSLDRLAGEQYF
TRBJ2-7 | NA | 13 | NA | TRBV6-5 | TGTGCCAGCAGCCCTAGCAGTTCCTACGAGCAGTACTTC | CASSPSSSYEQYF
TRBJ2-7 | NA | 14 | NA | TRBV6-6 | TGTGCCAGCTCCCCCCAGGGGCTCTGGGGAGAGCAGTACTTC | CASSPQGLWGEQYF
TRBJ2-3 | NA | 17 | NA | TRBV19 | TGTGCCAGTGGGGGACGGCGGGCCGAGACTAGCACAGATACGCAGTATTTT | CASGGRRAETSTDTQYF
TRBJ2-1 | once | 11 | NA | TRBV2 | TGTGCCAGCAGTGAAGTCGATGAGCAGTTCTTC | CASSEVDEQFF
TRBJ1-1 | NA | 14 | NA | TRBV7-2 | TGTGCCAGCAGCTTAGAGCCAACGAACACTGAAGCTTTCTTT | CASSLEPTNTEAFF
TRBJ2-5 | NA | 15 | TRBD1 | TRBV5-1 | TGCGCCAGCAGCTTATTAGGGGGCGGGTTGGAGACCCAGTACTTC | CASSLLGGGLETQYF
TRBJ2-7 | NA | 16 | TRBD2 | TRBV4-2 | TGTGCCAGCAGCCAAGAAGAGGCTAGCGGGGGTCAAGAGCAGTACTTC | CASSQEEASGGQEQYF
TRBJ1-5 | NA | 13 | NA | TRBV2 | TGTGCCAGCAAGGCCGGGGACAATCAGCCCCAGCATTTT | CASKAGDNQPQHF
TRBJ1-5 | NA | 15 | NA | TRBV4-3 | TGCGCCAGCAGCCAAGATAGAGCTCCAGGCACAGCCCAGCATTTT | CASSQDRAPGTAQHF
TRBJ1-2 | NA | 18 | NA | TRBV18 | TGTGCCAGCTCACAGTCACGGAGCTCCGATTTAGCTAACTATGGCTACACCTTC | CASSQSRSSDLANYGYTF
TRBJ2-1 | NA | 16 | NA | TRBV7-2 | TGTGCCAGCAGCCGAATTTTACTTACGAACGACAATGAGCAGTTCTTC | CASSRILLTNDNEQFF
TRBJ2-1 | NA | 15 | NA | TRBV7-2 | TGTGCCAGCAGCCTCTCGAGGTTTCCCCAGGGTGAGCAGTTCTTC | CASSLSRFPQGEQFF
TRBJ2-5 | NA | 14 | NA | TRBV6-1 | TGTGCCAGCAGGGTGGACAGTTCTCGGGAGACCCAGTACTTC | CASRVDSSRETQYF
TRBJ1-2 | NA | 15 | NA | TRBV7-2 | TGTGCCAGCAGCTTAGAACAGGAAGCTAACTATGGCTACACCTTC | CASSLEQEANYGYTF
TRBJ1-1 | NA | 15 | NA | TRBV19 | TGTGCCAGTAGTATCGGCCGGCTTATGAACACTGAAGCTTTCTTT | CASSIGRLMNTEAFF